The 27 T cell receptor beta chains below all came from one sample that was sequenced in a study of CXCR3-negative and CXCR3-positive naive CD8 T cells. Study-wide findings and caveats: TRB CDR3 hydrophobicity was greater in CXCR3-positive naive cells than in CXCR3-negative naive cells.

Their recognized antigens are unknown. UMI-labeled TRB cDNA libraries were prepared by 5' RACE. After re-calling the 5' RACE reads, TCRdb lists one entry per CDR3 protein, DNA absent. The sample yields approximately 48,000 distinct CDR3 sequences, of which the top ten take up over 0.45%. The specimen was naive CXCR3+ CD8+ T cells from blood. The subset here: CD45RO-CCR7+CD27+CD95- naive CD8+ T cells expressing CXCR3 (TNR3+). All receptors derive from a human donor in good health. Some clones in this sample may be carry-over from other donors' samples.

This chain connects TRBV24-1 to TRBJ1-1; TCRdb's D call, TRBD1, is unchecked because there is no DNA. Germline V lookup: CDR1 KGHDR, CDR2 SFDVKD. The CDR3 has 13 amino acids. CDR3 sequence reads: CATSFGQNTEAFF.

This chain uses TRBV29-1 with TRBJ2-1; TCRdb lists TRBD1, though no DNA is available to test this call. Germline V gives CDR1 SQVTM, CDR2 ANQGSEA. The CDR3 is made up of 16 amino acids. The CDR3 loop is CSVEGGGGSSYNEQFF.

The CDR3: CATTGGGDFDEQFF. The V and J genes are TRBV19 and TRBJ2-1; the TCRdb call, TRBD2, lacks DNA for checking. Germline V gene data show CDR1 as LNHDA and CDR2 as SQIVND (reference sequence). This CDR3 has 14 residues.

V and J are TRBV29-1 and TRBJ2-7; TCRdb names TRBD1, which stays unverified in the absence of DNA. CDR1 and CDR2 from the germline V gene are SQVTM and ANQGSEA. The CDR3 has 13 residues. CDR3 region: CSVVGSRGYEQYF.

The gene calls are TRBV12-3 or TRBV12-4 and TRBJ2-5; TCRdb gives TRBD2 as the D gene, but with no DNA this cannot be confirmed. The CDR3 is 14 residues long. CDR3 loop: CASILGGSGETQYF.

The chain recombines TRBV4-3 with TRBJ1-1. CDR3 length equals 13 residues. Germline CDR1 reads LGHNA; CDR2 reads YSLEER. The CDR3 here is CASSHEQETEAFF.

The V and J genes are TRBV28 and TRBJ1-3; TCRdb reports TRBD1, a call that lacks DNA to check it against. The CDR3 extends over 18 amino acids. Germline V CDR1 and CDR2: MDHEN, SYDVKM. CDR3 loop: CASSFQSGDSHSGNTIYF.

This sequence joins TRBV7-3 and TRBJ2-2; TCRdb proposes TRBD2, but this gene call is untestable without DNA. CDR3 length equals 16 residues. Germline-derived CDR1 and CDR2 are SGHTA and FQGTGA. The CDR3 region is CASTYPEGSMAGELFF.

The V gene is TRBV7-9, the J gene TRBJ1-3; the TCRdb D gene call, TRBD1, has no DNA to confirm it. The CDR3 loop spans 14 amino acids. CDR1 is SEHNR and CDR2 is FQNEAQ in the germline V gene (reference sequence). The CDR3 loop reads CASSLQGPGNTIYF.

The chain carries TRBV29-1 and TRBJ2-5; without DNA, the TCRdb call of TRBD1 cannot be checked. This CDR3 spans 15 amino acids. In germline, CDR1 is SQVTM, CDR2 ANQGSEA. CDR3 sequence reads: CSVEPETGALETQYF.

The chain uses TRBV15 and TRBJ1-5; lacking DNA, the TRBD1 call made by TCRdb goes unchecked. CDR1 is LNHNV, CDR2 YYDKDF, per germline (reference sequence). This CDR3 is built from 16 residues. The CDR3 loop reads CATSTRQDYSNQPQHF.

CDR3 amino acids: CASSQILQGRNTEAFF. The rearrangement links TRBV4-1 to TRBJ1-1; checking the TCRdb D call of TRBD1 is not possible without DNA. CDR3 length equals 16 residues. Germline V gene data show CDR1 as MGHRA and CDR2 as YSYEKL.

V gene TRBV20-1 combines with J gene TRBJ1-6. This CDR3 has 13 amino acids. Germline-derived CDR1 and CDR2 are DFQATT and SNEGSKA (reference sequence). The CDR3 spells CSAKAGEGSPLHF.

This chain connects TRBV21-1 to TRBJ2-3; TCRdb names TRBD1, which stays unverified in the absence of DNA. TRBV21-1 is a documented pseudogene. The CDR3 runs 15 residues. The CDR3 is CASSTTGGRTDTQYF.

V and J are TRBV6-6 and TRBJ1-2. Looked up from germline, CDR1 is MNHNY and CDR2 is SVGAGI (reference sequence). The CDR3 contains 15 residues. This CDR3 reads CASSYSDLTGYGYTF.

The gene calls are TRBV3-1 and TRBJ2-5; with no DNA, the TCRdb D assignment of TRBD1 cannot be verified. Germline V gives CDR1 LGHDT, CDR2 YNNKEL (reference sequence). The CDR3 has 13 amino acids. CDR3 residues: CASSQGRAKTQYF.

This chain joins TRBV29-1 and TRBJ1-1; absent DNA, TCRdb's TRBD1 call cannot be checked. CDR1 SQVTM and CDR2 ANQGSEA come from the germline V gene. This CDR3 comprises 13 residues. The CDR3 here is CSAEQGFNTEAFF.

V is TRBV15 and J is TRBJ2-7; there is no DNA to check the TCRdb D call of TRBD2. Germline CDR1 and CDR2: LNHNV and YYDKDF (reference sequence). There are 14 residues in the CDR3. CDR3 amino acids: CATSPSRGTYEQYF.

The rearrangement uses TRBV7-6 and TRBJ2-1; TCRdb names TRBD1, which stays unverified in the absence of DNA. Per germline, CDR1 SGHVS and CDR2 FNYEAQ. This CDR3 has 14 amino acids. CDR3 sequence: CASSLEDSRDEQFF.

The CDR3 loop reads CASSLAEGYEQYF. This chain joins TRBV7-6 and TRBJ2-7. Germline V CDR1 and CDR2: SGHVS, FNYEAQ. CDR3 length: 13 residues.

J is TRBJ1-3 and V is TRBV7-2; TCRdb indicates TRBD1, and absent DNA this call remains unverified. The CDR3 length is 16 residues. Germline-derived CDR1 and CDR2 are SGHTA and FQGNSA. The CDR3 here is CASSLVTGYSGNTIYF. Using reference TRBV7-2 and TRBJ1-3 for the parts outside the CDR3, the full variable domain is GAGVSQSPSNKVTEKGKDVELRCDPISGHTALYWYRQSLGQGLEFLIYFQGNSAPDKSGLPSDRFSAERTGGSVSTLTIQRTQQEDSAVYLCASSLVTGYSGNTIYFGEGSWLTVV.

The CDR3 loop is CASSQDWRGGRGEQFF. The rearrangement joins TRBV4-2 to TRBJ2-1; TCRdb proposes TRBD2, but this gene call is untestable without DNA. This CDR3 has 16 amino acids. The germline CDR1 and CDR2 sequences are LGHNA and YNFKEQ.

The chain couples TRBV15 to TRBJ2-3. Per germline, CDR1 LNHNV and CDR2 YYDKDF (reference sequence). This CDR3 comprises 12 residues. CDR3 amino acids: CATSSSTDTQYF.

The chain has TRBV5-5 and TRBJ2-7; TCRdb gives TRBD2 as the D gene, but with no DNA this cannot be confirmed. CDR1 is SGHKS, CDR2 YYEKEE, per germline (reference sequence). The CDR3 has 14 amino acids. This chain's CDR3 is CASSPGTRRYEQYF.

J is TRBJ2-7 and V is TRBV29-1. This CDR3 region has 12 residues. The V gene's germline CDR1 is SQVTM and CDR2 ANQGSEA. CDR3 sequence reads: CSAGIVQYEQYF.

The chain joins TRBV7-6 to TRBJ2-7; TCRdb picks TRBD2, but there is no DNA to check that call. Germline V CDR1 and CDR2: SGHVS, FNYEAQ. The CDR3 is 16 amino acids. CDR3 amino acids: CASSLASGEFRGEQYF.

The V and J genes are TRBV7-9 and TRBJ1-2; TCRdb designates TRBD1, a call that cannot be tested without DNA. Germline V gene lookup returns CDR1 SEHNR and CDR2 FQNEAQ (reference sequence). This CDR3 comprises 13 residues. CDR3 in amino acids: CASSLGTVNGYTF.